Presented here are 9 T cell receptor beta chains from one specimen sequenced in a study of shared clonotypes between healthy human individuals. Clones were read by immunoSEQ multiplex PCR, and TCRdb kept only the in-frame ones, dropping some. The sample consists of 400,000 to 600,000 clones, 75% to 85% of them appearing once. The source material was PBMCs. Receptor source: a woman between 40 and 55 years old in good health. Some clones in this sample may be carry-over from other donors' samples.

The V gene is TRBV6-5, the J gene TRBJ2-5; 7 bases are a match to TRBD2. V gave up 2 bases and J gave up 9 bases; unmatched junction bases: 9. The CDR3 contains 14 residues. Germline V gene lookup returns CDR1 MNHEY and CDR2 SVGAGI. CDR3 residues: CASSYTRVGGSQYF. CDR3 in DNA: TGTGCCAGCAGTTACACCAGGGTGGGGGGGTCCCAGTACTTC.

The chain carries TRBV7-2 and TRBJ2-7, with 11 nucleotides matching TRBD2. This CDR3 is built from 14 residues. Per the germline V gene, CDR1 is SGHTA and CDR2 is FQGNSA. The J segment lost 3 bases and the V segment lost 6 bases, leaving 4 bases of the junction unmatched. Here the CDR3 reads CASRRTSGSYEQYF. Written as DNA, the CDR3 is TGTGCCAGCAGGAGAACTAGCGGGAGCTACGAGCAGTACTTC. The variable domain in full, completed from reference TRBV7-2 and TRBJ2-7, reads GAGVSQSPSNKVTEKGKDVELRCDPISGHTALYWYRQSLGQGLEFLIYFQGNSAPDKSGLPSDRFSAERTGGSVSTLTIQRTQQEDSAVYLCASRRTSGSYEQYFGPGTRLTVT.

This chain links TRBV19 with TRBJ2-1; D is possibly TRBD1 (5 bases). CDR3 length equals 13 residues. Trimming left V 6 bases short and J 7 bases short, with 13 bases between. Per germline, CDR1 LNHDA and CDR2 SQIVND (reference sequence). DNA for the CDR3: TGTGCCAGTAGCTCACCAGGGCCGAATGAGCAGTTCTTC. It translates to CASSSPGPNEQFF. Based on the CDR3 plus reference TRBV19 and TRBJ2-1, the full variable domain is DGGITQSPKYLFRKEGQNVTLSCEQNLNHDAMYWYRQDPGQGLRLIYYSQIVNDFQKGDIAEGYSVSREKKESFPLTVTSAQKNPTAFYLCASSSPGPNEQFFGPGTRLTVL.

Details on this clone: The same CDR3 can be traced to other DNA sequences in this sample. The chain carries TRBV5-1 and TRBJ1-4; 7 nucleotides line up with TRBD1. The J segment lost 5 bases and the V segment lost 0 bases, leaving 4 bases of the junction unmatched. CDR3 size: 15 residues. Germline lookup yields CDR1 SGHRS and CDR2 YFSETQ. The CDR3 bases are TGCGCCAGCAGCTTGGAGGGGGCGCAGAATGAAAAACTGTTTTTT. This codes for CASSLEGAQNEKLFF.

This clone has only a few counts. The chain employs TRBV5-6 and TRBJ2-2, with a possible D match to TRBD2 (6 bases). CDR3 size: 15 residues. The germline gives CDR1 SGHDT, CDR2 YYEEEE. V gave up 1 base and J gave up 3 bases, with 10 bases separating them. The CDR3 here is CASSLFGGDTGELFF. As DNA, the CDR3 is TGTGCCAGCAGCTTGTTCGGGGGTGACACCGGGGAGCTGTTTTTT.

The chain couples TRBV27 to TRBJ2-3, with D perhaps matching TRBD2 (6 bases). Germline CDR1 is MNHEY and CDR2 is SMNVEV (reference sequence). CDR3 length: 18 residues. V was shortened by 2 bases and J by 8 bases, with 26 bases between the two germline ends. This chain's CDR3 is CASSLKPPRLVRDVTQYF. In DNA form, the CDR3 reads TGTGCCAGCAGTTTAAAGCCCCCCCGACTAGTGCGTGATGTTACGCAGTATTTT.

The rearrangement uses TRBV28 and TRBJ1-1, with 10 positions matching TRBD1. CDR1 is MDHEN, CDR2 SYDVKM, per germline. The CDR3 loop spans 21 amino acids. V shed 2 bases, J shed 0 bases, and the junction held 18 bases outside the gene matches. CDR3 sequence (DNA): TGTGCCAGCAGTTTAGATACCCATAATCCGGGACAGGGGCGCTTGAACACTGAAGCTTTCTTT. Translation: CASSLDTHNPGQGRLNTEAFF.

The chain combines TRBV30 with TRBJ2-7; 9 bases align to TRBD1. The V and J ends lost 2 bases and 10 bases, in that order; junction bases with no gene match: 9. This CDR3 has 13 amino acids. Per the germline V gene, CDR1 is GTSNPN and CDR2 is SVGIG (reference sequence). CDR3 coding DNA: TGTGCCTGGAGTCCGGGACAGGGTCATACACAGTACTTC. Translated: CAWSPGQGHTQYF.

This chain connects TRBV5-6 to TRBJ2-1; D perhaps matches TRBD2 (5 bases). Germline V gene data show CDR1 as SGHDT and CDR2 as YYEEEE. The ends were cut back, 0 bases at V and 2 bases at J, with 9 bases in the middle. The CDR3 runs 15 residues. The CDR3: CASSLVGLTYNEQFF. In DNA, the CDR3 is TGTGCCAGCAGCTTGGTAGGACTGACCTACAATGAGCAGTTCTTC.